The 26 T cell receptor beta chains reported below all come from one sample, sequenced in a study of blood T cell repertoires in COVID-19. Sequencing was performed with immunoSEQ multiplex PCR; in TCRdb, only in-frame clones are kept and a portion is missing. The table records fewer than 80,000 clones, 84% of them present only once. The sample was peripheral blood. Receptors originate from a man aged 50-60 years with COVID-19, enrolled during active disease.

This clone was counted once. The chain employs TRBV7-3 and TRBJ1-1; no clear D gene. The CDR3 consists of 13 residues. The germline CDR1 and CDR2 sequences are SGHTA and FQGTGA. V lost 2 bases to trimming and J lost 1 base, with 5 bases between them. This CDR3 is CASSLQANTEAFF. The CDR3 nucleotides are TGTGCCAGCAGCTTACAGGCGAACACTGAAGCTTTCTTT.

The chain employs TRBV7-8 and TRBJ2-1; TRBD2 agrees at 13 bases. This CDR3 has 16 residues. The V and J ends lost 1 base and 8 bases, in that order; junction bases with no gene match: 5. Germline V lookup: CDR1 SGHVS, CDR2 FQNEAQ. CDR3 in amino acids: CASSLDGTSGAYEQFF. Written as DNA, the CDR3 is TGTGCCAGCAGCTTAGACGGGACTAGCGGGGCCTATGAGCAGTTCTTC.

The chain employs TRBV25-1 and TRBJ2-7, with 12 positions matching TRBD1. The CDR3 runs 15 residues. V lost 3 bases to trimming and J lost 4 bases; unmatched junction nucleotides: 4. The germline V gene encodes CDR1 MGHDK and CDR2 SYGVNS. Here the CDR3 reads CASSEGQGAIYEQYF. The CDR3 DNA is TGTGCCAGCAGTGAGGGACAGGGGGCGATTTACGAGCAGTACTTC.

The chain joins TRBV4-2 to TRBJ2-1; 15 nucleotides align to TRBD2. CDR1 is LGHNA and CDR2 is YNFKEQ in the germline V gene. The CDR3 consists of 16 residues. V was clipped by 1 base and J by 6 bases; unmatched bases: 1. The CDR3 loop is CASSQGTSGGANEQFF. The CDR3, as DNA: TGTGCCAGCAGCCAAGGGACTAGCGGGGGGGCCAATGAGCAGTTCTTC.

This clone was picked up many times. The gene calls are TRBV19 and TRBJ1-2; no clear D. The germline CDR1 and CDR2 sequences are LNHDA and SQIVND (reference sequence). Trimming left V 2 bases short and J 0 bases short, with 10 bases between. The CDR3 is 15 amino acids. The CDR3, as DNA: TGTGCCAGTAGTATAATTGAACAGACTAACTATGGCTACACCTTC. This codes for CASSIIEQTNYGYTF. The whole variable domain, filled in from reference TRBV19 and TRBJ1-2, reads DGGITQSPKYLFRKEGQNVTLSCEQNLNHDAMYWYRQDPGQGLRLIYYSQIVNDFQKGDIAEGYSVSREKKESFPLTVTSAQKNPTAFYLCASSIIEQTNYGYTFGSGTRLTVV.

This clone is a singleton in its sample. The gene calls are TRBV19 and TRBJ1-2; D is unclear. CDR1 and CDR2 (germline): LNHDA, SQIVND (reference sequence). The ends were cut back, 2 bases at V and 3 bases at J, with 7 bases in the middle. The CDR3 loop spans 13 amino acids. The CDR3 region is CASSITRYYGYTF. The DNA for the CDR3 is TGTGCCAGTAGTATAACAAGATACTATGGCTACACCTTC.

The chain carries TRBV10-3 and TRBJ1-1; D is unresolved. Trimming took off 4 bases at V and 8 bases at J, with 11 bases between the two ends. The CDR3 is 12 amino acids. The germline V gene encodes CDR1 ENHRY and CDR2 SYGVKD. CDR3 nucleotides: TGTGCCATCAGTGGCCGGGAGGAGGAAGCTTTCTTT. This sequence encodes CAISGREEEAFF.

The rearrangement joins TRBV19 to TRBJ1-2; TRBD1 agrees at 8 bases. V lost 5 bases to trimming and J lost 8 bases; unmatched junction nucleotides: 10. CDR1 and CDR2 (germline): LNHDA, SQIVND (reference sequence). This CDR3 comprises 14 residues. CDR3 nucleotides: TGTGCCAGTAGTTCTGGACAGGGAAGAGGGGGCTACACCTTC. Translating gives CASSSGQGRGGYTF.

V usage is TRBV11-1 and J usage is TRBJ2-7; a possible D gene is TRBD2 (8 bases). Trimming stripped 5 bases from V and 0 bases from J, with 17 bases between. There are 16 residues in the CDR3. Germline assignment: CDR1 SGHAT and CDR2 FQDESV (reference sequence). CDR3 amino acids: CASSDPGRGLSYEQYF. CDR3 coding DNA: TGTGCCAGCAGCGACCCCGGGAGGGGGCTCTCCTACGAGCAGTACTTC.

This clone showed up just a few times. The J gene is TRBJ2-7, the V gene TRBV10-2; the match to TRBD2 covers 9 bases. Germline CDR1 and CDR2: WSHSY and SAAADI. The CDR3 consists of 14 residues. V lost 6 bases to trimming and J lost 3 bases; unmatched junction nucleotides: 6. The CDR3 sequence is CASSDQTSGYEQYF. The CDR3, as DNA: TGCGCCAGCAGCGACCAGACTAGCGGCTACGAGCAGTACTTC.

This sequence joins TRBV11-2 and TRBJ2-2; tentatively, D is TRBD1 (6 bases). Trimming cost V 5 bases and J 6 bases, with 19 bases left between them. The CDR3 sequence is 16 residues long. From germline, CDR1 is SGHAT and CDR2 FQNNGV. The CDR3 DNA is TGTGCCAGCAGCAACACCCTCAGGGGTTTGTCCGGGGAGCTGTTTTTT. The encoded protein is CASSNTLRGLSGELFF.

The chain recombines TRBV5-1 with TRBJ2-1, with 8 bases lining up with TRBD2. This CDR3 has 15 residues. Germline-derived CDR1 and CDR2 are SGHRS and YFSETQ. The J segment lost 5 bases and the V segment lost 0 bases, leaving 4 bases of the junction unmatched. This chain's CDR3 is CASSLESGGNNEQFF. The CDR3, as DNA: TGCGCCAGCAGCTTGGAAAGCGGGGGAAACAATGAGCAGTTCTTC.

The chain links TRBV19 to TRBJ2-3, with a tentative D call TRBD2 (6 bases). Trimming took off 2 bases at V and 1 base at J, with 7 bases between the two ends. The CDR3 sequence is 14 residues long. Germline loops: CDR1 LNHDA, CDR2 SQIVND (reference sequence). The CDR3 DNA follows: TGTGCCAGTAGTATATCGGGGGGCACAGATACGCAGTATTTT. This sequence encodes CASSISGGTDTQYF. Full variable domain (missing parts from reference TRBV19 and TRBJ2-3): DGGITQSPKYLFRKEGQNVTLSCEQNLNHDAMYWYRQDPGQGLRLIYYSQIVNDFQKGDIAEGYSVSREKKESFPLTVTSAQKNPTAFYLCASSISGGTDTQYFGPGTRLTVL.

This clone was seen a handful of times. This chain links TRBV6-6 with TRBJ2-2; no firm D call. Germline V gene sequence: CDR1 MNHNY, CDR2 SVGAGI (reference sequence). V was trimmed by 0 bases and J by 6 bases, leaving 5 bases between them. The CDR3 contains 13 residues. The DNA for the CDR3 is TGTGCCAGCAGTTACTCGAGTCCCGGGGAGCTGTTTTTT. Its translation: CASSYSSPGELFF.

Only one count was recorded for this clone. The rearrangement joins TRBV18 to TRBJ1-1; D is unresolved. The CDR3 loop spans 13 amino acids. Trimming took 2 bases from V and 4 from J, leaving 8 bases between them. Per the germline V gene, CDR1 is KGHSH and CDR2 is LQKENI. CDR3 in amino acids: CASSPTGGTEAFF. The CDR3 DNA is TGTGCCAGCTCACCAACTGGAGGCACTGAAGCTTTCTTT.

The V and J genes are TRBV7-6 and TRBJ2-3; 9 nucleotides align to TRBD2. The CDR3 has 15 amino acids. V lost 1 base to trimming and J lost 3 bases; unmatched junction nucleotides: 2. Looked up from germline, CDR1 is SGHVS and CDR2 is FNYEAQ. CDR3 nucleotides: TGTGCCAGCAGCTTAGTGCGGGGGGGAACAGATACGCAGTATTTT. This sequence encodes CASSLVRGGTDTQYF.

The chain carries TRBV4-1 and TRBJ2-2; tentative D call: TRBD1 (6 bases). The CDR3 has 16 residues. Germline CDR1 and CDR2: MGHRA and YSYEKL. Between the trimmed V and J ends, which lost 5 bases and 2 bases, there was a span of 15 bases. In DNA, the CDR3 is TGCGCCAGCAGCTCATGGAGGACAGATAACACCGGGGAGCTGTTTTTT. Translation: CASSSWRTDNTGELFF.

CDR3 in amino acids: CASSYGEGPLSQYF. The CDR3 bases are TGTGCCAGCAGCTACGGGGAGGGCCCCTTGTCCCAGTACTTC. The V and J genes are TRBV7-2 and TRBJ2-5; 7 bases fit TRBD2. The length of the CDR3 is 14 residues. The V and J ends lost 4 bases and 9 bases, in that order; junction bases with no gene match: 11. Germline V gives CDR1 SGHTA, CDR2 FQGNSA. Drawing the rest from reference TRBV7-2 and TRBJ2-5, the complete variable domain is GAGVSQSPSNKVTEKGKDVELRCDPISGHTALYWYRQSLGQGLEFLIYFQGNSAPDKSGLPSDRFSAERTGGSVSTLTIQRTQQEDSAVYLCASSYGEGPLSQYFGPGTRLLVL.

The rearrangement uses TRBV6-2 or TRBV6-3 and TRBJ1-1; the match to TRBD1 covers 9 bases. CDR1 MNHEY and CDR2 SVGEGT come from the germline V gene. This CDR3 region has 15 residues. With 4 bases clipped from V and 6 bases from J, the junction kept 9 bases outside the gene matches. CDR3: CASSSPGTGRAEAFF. The DNA for the CDR3 is TGTGCCAGCAGTTCGCCCGGGACAGGGCGAGCTGAAGCTTTCTTT.

The J gene is TRBJ1-1, the V gene TRBV12-3 or TRBV12-4; tentative D call: TRBD1 (5 bases). The CDR3 contains 11 residues. The germline V and J ends were trimmed by 7 bases and 7 bases, with 10 bases remaining between them. The CDR3 nucleotides are TGTGCCAGCACCACCACAGGTGAAGCTTTCTTT. Its translation: CASTTTGEAFF.

The chain combines TRBV5-6 with TRBJ1-5; possible D gene TRBD1, 5 bases. Germline CDR1 SGHDT, CDR2 YYEEEE. V lost 5 bases and J lost 8, with 17 bases in between. CDR3 length: 14 amino acids. The CDR3 loop is CASRKGLGKEPQHF. In DNA form, the CDR3 reads TGTGCCAGCAGGAAGGGGCTGGGAAAGGAGCCCCAGCATTTT.

The chain recombines TRBV11-2 with TRBJ2-1; D is unresolved. Germline lookup yields CDR1 SGHAT and CDR2 FQNNGV. V was trimmed by 1 base and J by 2 bases, leaving 12 bases between them. CDR3 size: 16 residues. The CDR3 loop is CASSLVGQAPYNEQFF. In DNA, the CDR3 is TGTGCCAGCAGCTTAGTTGGGCAGGCCCCCTACAATGAGCAGTTCTTC.

The chain employs TRBV6-2 or TRBV6-3 and TRBJ2-3; 11 nucleotides agree with TRBD2. This CDR3 has 15 amino acids. V was clipped by 6 bases and J by 1 base; unmatched bases: 3. Germline assignment: CDR1 MNHEY and CDR2 SVGEGT. In nucleotides, the CDR3 is TGTGCCAGCAGCGGGACTAGCGGTCGCACAGATACGCAGTATTTT. Its protein is CASSGTSGRTDTQYF.

This chain uses TRBV14 with TRBJ2-2; D possibly corresponds to TRBD1 (5 bases). V was clipped by 3 bases and J by 10 bases, with 12 bases between them. Germline V gene sequence: CDR1 SGHDN, CDR2 FVKESK. The CDR3 is made up of 13 amino acids. The CDR3 spells CASSHQGKSELFF. The CDR3 DNA sequence: TGTGCCAGCAGCCACCAGGGAAAATCGGAGCTGTTTTTT.

V and J are TRBV12-5 and TRBJ1-1; D is uncertain. The CDR3 is 13 amino acids. Germline V gene data show CDR1 as LGHNT and CDR2 as FRNRAP. The germline V and J ends were trimmed by 0 bases and 2 bases, with 4 bases remaining between them. CDR3 DNA sequence: TGTGCTAGTGGTTTGGTATTAAACACTGAAGCTTTCTTT. Protein: CASGLVLNTEAFF. The full variable domain, with the rest looked up from reference TRBV12-5 and TRBJ1-1, is DARVTQTPRHKVTEMGQEVTMRCQPILGHNTVFWYRQTMMQGLELLAYFRNRAPLDDSGMPKDRFSAEMPDATLATLKIQPSEPRDSAVYFCASGLVLNTEAFFGQGTRLTVV.

The V and J genes are TRBV7-2 and TRBJ1-2; D gene uncertain. The ends were cut back, 5 bases at V and 5 bases at J, with 12 bases in the middle. Germline V gene sequence: CDR1 SGHTA, CDR2 FQGNSA. The length of the CDR3 is 13 residues. The CDR3 region has the DNA TGTGCCAGCAGCGCGGTTGGGAGATATGGCTACACCTTC. Translated, it gives CASSAVGRYGYTF.